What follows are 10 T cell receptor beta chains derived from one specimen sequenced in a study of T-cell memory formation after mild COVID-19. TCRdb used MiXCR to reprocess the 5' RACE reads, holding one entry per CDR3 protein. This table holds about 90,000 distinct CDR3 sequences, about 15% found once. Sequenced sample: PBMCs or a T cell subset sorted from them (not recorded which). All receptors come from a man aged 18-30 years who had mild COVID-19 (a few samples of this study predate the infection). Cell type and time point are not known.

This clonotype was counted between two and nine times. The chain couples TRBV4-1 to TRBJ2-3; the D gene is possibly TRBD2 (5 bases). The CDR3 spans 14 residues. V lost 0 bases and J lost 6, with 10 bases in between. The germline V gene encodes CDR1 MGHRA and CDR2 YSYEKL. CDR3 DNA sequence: TGCGCCAGCAGCCAAGATGGCGGACTCGATACGCAGTATTTT. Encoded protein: CASSQDGGLDTQYF.

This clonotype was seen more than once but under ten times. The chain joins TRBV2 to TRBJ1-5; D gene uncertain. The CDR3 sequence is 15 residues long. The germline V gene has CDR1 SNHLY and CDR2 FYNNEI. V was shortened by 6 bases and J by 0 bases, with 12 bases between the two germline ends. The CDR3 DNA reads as TGTGCCAGCAGAGTGACGGAGTATAGCAATCAGCCCCAGCATTTT. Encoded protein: CASRVTEYSNQPQHF.

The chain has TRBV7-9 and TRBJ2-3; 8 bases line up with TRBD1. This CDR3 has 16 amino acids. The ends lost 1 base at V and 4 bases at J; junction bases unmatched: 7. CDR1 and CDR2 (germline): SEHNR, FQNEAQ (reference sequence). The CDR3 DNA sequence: TGTGCCAGCAGCTTAGTCGGGACAGGTATTCCAGATACGCAGTATTTT. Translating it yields CASSLVGTGIPDTQYF.

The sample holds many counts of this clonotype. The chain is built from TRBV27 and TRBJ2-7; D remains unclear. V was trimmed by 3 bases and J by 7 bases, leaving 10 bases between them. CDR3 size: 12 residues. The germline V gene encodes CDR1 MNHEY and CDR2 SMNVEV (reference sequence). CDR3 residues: CASSLFGQEQYF. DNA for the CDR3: TGTGCCAGCAGTTTGTTCGGGCAGGAGCAGTACTTC.

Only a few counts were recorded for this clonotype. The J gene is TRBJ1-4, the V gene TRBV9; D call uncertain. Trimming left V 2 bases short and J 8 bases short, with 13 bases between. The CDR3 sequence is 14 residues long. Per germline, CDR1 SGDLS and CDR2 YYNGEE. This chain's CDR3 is CASSVGHLAEKLFF. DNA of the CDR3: TGTGCCAGCAGCGTCGGCCACCTCGCGGAAAAACTGTTTTTT.

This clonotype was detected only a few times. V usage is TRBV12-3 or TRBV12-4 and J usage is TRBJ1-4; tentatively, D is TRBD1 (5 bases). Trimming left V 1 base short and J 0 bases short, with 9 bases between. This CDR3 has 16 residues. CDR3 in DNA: TGTGCCAGCAGTTTAGGGGGGACTACAACTAATGAAAAACTGTTTTTT. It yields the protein CASSLGGTTTNEKLFF.

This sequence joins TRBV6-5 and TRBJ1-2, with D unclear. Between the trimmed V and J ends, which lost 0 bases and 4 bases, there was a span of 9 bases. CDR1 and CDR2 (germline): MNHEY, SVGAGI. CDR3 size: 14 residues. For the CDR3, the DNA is TGTGCCAGCAGTTACTCGGCGGGGTTCTATGGCTACACCTTC. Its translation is CASSYSAGFYGYTF.

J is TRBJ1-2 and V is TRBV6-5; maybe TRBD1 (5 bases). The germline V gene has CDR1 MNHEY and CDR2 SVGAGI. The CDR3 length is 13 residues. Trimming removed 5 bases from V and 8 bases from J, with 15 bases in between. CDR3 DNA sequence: TGTGCCAGCAGTACCCGGGGCTTCCTCGGCTACACCTTC. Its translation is CASSTRGFLGYTF.

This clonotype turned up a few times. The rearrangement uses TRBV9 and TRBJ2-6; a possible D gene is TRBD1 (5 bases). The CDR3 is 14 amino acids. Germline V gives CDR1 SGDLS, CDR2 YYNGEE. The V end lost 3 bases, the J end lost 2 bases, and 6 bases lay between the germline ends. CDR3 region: CASSGRAGANVLTF. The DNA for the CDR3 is TGTGCCAGCAGCGGCAGGGCTGGGGCCAACGTCCTGACTTTC.

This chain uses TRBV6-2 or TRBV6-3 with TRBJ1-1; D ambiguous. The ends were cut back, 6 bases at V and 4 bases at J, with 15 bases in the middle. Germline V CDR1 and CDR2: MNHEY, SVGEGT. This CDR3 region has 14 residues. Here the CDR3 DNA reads TGTGCCAGCAGCGACCCGGGGTGGAGCACTGAAGCTTTCTTT. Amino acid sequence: CASSDPGWSTEAFF.